This T cell receptor beta chain was sequenced in a study of T cells in Graves' hyperthyroidism and ophthalmopathy. Across the whole study: The blood sample was taken at first diagnosis, before treatment began. Study-level points and caveats: Peripheral blood also featured most of the thyroid clonotypes expanded above 0.001. Ophthalmopathy was model-predicted a median about 7.1 months pre-onset.

V gave up 0 bases and J gave up 2 bases, with 7 bases separating them. The CDR3 length is 15 residues. Per the germline V gene, CDR1 is SGHVS and CDR2 is FQNEAQ. The sample holds a few counts of this clonotype. Its antigen is currently unknown. Amplified TCR beta CDR3 regions derived from RNA transcripts. In the first-round RT-PCR of the TCR CDR3, the HTBI primer set was used. TCRdb reprocessed the multiplex PCR reads with MiXCR, giving one entry per CDR3 protein. The sample has 400,000 to 600,000 distinct CDR3 sequences; about 16% are singletons. Clinical symptoms, serum thyroxine and TRAb, thyroid ultrasound and orbital computed tomography together formed the diagnostic basis.

V usage is TRBV7-8 and J usage is TRBJ2-2; D remains unclear. The sample taken for sequencing was blood. The origin of this receptor is a woman younger than 45 with Graves' ophthalmopathy. CDR3: CASSLALGNTGELFF. The CDR3 coding sequence is TGTGCCAGCAGCTTAGCGCTGGGAAACACCGGGGAGCTGTTTTTT.